Below, 9 T cell receptor beta chains from the same sample are listed, as sequenced in a study of cytomegalovirus exposure and HLA in healthy donors. 60 Vbeta and 13 Jbeta primers were used in PCR. Assay: immunoSEQ multiplex PCR; the TCRdb copy retains only in-frame clones and omits some. Of roughly 130,000 clones in the sample, around three quarters were seen once. Sequenced material: PBMCs. Receptor source: a woman aged 50 to 60 in good health and CMV-seronegative.

The chain uses TRBV6-1 and TRBJ2-5; D is perhaps TRBD2 (5 bases). Germline-derived CDR1 and CDR2 are MNHNS and SASEGT. The CDR3 has 11 amino acids. The germline V and J ends were trimmed by 8 bases and 7 bases, with 11 bases remaining between them. CDR3 sequence reads: CASGDRGTQYF. The CDR3 coding sequence is TGTGCCAGCGGGGATCGGGGGACCCAGTACTTC.

Only one count was recorded for this clone. The junction and the germline gene differ at one end; a read error may be behind it. The chain employs TRBV14 and TRBJ1-1, with no clear D. The germline CDR1 and CDR2 sequences are SGHDN and FVKESK. The CDR3 spans 18 residues. CDR3 sequence: CVSSPYLFKRESNTEAFF. The CDR3 nucleotides are TGTGTCAGCAGCCCGTACCTCTTTAAGCGGGAGTCGAACACTGAAGCTTTCTTT.

V is TRBV4-3 and J is TRBJ1-4; a possible D gene is TRBD1 (6 bases). There are 15 residues in the CDR3. Germline CDR1 LGHNA, CDR2 YSLEER. Trimming removed 6 bases from V and 5 bases from J, with 16 bases in between. For the CDR3, the DNA is TGCGCCAGCAGTCCTACGACAGGACGGAATGAAAAACTGTTTTTT. Its translation is CASSPTTGRNEKLFF.

The rearrangement links TRBV5-1 to TRBJ1-3; 9 bases align to TRBD1. The CDR3 loop spans 14 amino acids. Germline V gives CDR1 SGHRS, CDR2 YFSETQ. V lost 3 bases and J lost 6; bases outside the gene matches: 4. The CDR3 DNA follows: TGCGCCAGCAGCTCGACAGGGGGGGAAAACACCATATATTTT. Translating gives CASSSTGGENTIYF.

This sequence joins TRBV6-5 and TRBJ1-4; weak D call: TRBD1 (5 bases). The CDR3 length is 14 residues. Germline values: CDR1 MNHEY, CDR2 SVGAGI. V lost 6 bases to trimming and J lost 4 bases, with 12 bases between them. CDR3 residues: CASRSRGYNEKLFF. The CDR3 coding sequence is TGTGCCAGCAGGTCAAGGGGATATAATGAAAAACTGTTTTTT.

The chain has TRBV6-1 and TRBJ2-3; 13 bases line up with TRBD2. Germline values: CDR1 MNHNS, CDR2 SASEGT. The J segment lost 7 bases and the V segment lost 6 bases, leaving 7 bases of the junction unmatched. The CDR3 runs to 15 residues. The CDR3 sequence: CASRAGLAGSHTQYF. CDR3 bases: TGTGCCAGCAGAGCGGGACTAGCGGGATCCCATACGCAGTATTTT.

J is TRBJ1-3 and V is TRBV7-9; TRBD1 might be the D (6 bases). V lost 4 bases to trimming and J lost 1 base, with 17 bases between them. The CDR3 runs to 17 residues. Per germline, CDR1 SEHNR and CDR2 FQNEAQ (reference sequence). The CDR3 DNA sequence: TGTGCCAGCAGCTGGGCCGGACAGAGTGAATCTGGAAACACCATATATTTT. It codes for CASSWAGQSESGNTIYF.

This clone appeared many times. The junction does not match germline at one end; this may be a read error. The V call is TRBV5-1, the J call TRBJ1-4, with 7 bases that match TRBD1. The CDR3 runs 13 residues. CDR1 and CDR2 (germline): SGHRS, YFSETQ. CDR3 coding DNA: TGCGCCAGCAGCGCGGACGTGGACAGGTCCAAGATTTTT. Translating it yields CASSADVDRSKIF.

In DNA, the CDR3 is TGTGCCAGCAGCTTACTAGCGGGAGGGCCGTCGGCAGATACGCAGTATTTT. This gives the protein CASSLLAGGPSADTQYF. The chain links TRBV5-4 to TRBJ2-3; 13 bases match TRBD2. Germline CDR1 is SGHNT and CDR2 is YYREEE (reference sequence). The CDR3 totals 17 residues. V shed 2 bases and J 4 bases; nucleotides not matched to a gene: 7.